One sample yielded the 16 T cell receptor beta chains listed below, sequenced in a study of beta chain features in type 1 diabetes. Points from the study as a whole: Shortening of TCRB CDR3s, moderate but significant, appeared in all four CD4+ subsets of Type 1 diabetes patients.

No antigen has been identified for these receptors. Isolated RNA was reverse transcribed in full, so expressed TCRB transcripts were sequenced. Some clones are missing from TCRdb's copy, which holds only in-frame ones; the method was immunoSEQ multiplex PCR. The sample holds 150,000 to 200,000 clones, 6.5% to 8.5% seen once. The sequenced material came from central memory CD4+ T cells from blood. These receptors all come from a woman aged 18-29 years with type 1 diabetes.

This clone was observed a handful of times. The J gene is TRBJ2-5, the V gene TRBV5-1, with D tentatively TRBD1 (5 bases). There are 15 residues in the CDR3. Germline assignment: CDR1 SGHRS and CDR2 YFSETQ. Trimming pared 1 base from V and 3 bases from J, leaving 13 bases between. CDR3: CASSLLPTGKETQYF. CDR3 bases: TGCGCCAGCAGCTTGTTGCCTACAGGAAAAGAGACCCAGTACTTC.

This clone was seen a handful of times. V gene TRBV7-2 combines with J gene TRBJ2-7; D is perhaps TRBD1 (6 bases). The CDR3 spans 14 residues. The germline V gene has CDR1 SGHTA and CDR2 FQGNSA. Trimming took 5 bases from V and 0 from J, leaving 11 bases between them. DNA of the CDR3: TGTGCCAGCAGCCCGCAGGGGAACTCCTACGAGCAGTACTTC. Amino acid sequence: CASSPQGNSYEQYF. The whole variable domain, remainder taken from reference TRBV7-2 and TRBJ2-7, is GAGVSQSPSNKVTEKGKDVELRCDPISGHTALYWYRQSLGQGLEFLIYFQGNSAPDKSGLPSDRFSAERTGGSVSTLTIQRTQQEDSAVYLCASSPQGNSYEQYFGPGTRLTVT.

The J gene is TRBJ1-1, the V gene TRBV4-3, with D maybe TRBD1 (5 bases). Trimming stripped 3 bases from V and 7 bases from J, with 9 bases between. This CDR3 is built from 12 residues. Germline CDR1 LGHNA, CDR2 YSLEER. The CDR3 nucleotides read TGCGCCAGCAGCCATGAAGACAGTGAAGCTTTCTTT. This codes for CASSHEDSEAFF.

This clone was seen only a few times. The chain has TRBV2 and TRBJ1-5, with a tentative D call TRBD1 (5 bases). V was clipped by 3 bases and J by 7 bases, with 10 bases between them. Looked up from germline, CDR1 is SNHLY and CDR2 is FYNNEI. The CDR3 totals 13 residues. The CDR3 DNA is TGTGCCAGCAGTGACCGGGGGATCCAGCCCCAGCATTTT. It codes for CASSDRGIQPQHF.

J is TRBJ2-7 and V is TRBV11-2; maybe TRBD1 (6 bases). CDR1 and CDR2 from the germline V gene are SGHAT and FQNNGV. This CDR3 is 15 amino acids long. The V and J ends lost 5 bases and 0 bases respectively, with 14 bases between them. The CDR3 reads CASSRTVLRSYEQYF. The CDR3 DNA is TGTGCCAGCAGCCGGACAGTCCTCCGCTCCTACGAGCAGTACTTC. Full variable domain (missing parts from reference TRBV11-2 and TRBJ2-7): EAGVAQSPRYKIIEKRQSVAFWCNPISGHATLYWYQQILGQGPKLLIQFQNNGVVDDSQLPKDRFSAERLKGVDSTLKIQPAKLEDSAVYLCASSRTVLRSYEQYFGPGTRLTVT.

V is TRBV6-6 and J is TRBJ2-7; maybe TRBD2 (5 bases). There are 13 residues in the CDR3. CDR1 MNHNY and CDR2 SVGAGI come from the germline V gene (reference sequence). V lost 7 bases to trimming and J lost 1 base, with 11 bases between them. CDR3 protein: CASIKRDSYEQYF. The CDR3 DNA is TGTGCCAGCATAAAGAGGGATTCCTACGAGCAGTACTTC.

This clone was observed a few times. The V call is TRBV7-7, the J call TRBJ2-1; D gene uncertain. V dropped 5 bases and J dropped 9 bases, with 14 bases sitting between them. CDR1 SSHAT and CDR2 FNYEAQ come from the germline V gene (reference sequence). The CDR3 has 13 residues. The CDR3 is CASSHIGSLEQFF. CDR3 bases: TGTGCCAGCAGCCACATTGGTAGCCTTGAGCAGTTCTTC.

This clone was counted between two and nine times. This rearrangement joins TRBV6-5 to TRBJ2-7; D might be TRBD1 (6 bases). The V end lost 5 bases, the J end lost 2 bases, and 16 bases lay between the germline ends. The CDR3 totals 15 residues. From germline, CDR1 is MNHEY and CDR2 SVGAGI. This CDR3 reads CASSRPGQPPYEQYF. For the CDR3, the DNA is TGTGCCAGCAGTAGGCCAGGACAGCCACCCTACGAGCAGTACTTC.

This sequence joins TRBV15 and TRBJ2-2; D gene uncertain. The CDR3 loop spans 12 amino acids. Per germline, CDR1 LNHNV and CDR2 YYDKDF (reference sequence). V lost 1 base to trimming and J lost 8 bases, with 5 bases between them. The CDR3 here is CATSRGEGELFF. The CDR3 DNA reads TGTGCCACCAGCAGAGGCGAAGGGGAGCTGTTTTTT.

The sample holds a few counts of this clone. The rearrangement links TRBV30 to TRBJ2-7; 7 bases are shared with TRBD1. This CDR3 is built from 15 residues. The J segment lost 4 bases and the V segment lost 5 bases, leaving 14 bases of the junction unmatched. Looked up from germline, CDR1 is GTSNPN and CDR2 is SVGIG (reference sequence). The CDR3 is CAWGKDRVAGYEQYF. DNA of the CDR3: TGTGCCTGGGGTAAAGACAGGGTCGCCGGTTACGAGCAGTACTTC.

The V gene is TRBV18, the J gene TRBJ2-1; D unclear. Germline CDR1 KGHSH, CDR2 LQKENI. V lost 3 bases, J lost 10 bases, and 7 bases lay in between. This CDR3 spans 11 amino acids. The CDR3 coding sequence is TGTGCCAGCTCACCCGACATAGAGCAGTTCTTC. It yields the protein CASSPDIEQFF.

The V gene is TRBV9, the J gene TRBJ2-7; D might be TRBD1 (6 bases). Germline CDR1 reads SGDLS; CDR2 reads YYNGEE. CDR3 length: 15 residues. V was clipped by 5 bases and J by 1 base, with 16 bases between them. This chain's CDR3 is CASSPVGRGSYEQYF. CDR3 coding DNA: TGTGCCAGCAGTCCAGTGGGTAGGGGGTCCTACGAGCAGTACTTC.

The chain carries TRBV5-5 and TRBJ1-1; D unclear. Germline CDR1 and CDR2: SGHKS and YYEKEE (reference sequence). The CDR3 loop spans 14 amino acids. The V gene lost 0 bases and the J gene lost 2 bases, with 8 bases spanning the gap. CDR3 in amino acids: CASSLVTDNTEAFF. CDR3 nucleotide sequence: TGTGCCAGCAGCTTGGTAACTGATAACACTGAAGCTTTCTTT.

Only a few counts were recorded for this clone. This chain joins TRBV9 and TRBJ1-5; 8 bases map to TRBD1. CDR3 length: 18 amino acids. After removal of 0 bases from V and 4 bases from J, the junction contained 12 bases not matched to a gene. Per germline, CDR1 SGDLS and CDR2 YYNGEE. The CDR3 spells CASSVATSGRGPNQPQHF. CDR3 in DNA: TGTGCCAGCAGCGTAGCTACATCTGGCAGGGGGCCTAATCAGCCCCAGCATTTT.

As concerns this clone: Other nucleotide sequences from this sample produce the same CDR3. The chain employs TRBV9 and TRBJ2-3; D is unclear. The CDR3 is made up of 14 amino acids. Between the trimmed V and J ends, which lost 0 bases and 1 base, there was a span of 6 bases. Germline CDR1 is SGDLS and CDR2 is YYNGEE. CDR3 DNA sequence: TGTGCCAGCAGCGTAGCCGGTCGCACAGATACGCAGTATTTT. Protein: CASSVAGRTDTQYF.

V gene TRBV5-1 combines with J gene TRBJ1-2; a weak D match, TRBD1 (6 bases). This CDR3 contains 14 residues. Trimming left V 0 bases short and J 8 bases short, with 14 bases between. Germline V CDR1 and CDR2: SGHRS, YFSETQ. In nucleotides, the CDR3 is TGCGCCAGCAGCTTGGCACAGGGAATGGACGGCTACACCTTC. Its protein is CASSLAQGMDGYTF.